This T cell receptor beta chain emerged from a study of cytomegalovirus exposure and HLA in healthy donors. Study-wide results and limits: The authors listed 150 to 200 TCR beta chains as cytomegalovirus-associated.

J was trimmed by 1 base and V by 3 bases; bases with no gene match: 6. CDR1 and CDR2 from the germline V gene are ENHRY and SYGVKD. This CDR3 is 16 amino acids long. With regard to this clone: No antigen is known for it.

PCR used 60 Vbeta primers and 13 Jbeta primers. Generated by immunoSEQ multiplex PCR, the TCRdb table keeps only in-frame clones and is missing some. The sample contains some 180,000 clones, roughly 90% of which appear only once. The sequenced sample was PBMCs. The sequence was collected from a boy between 2 and 10 years old in good health and CMV-seronegative. The chain is built from TRBV10-3 and TRBJ2-3; TRBD2 matches at 8 bases. The CDR3 bases are TGTGCCATCAGTGACCTTACCGGGGGGGGCACAGATACGCAGTATTTT. It codes for CAISDLTGGGTDTQYF.